This T cell receptor (beta chain) originates from a study of shared clonotypes between healthy human individuals. Naive CD8 cells lacked CD45RO, underwent positive selection for CCR7 and left out terminally differentiated effector memory CD45RA+ cells. As concerns this clone: Its cognate antigen is unknown.

Germline V gives CDR1 GTSNPN, CDR2 SVGIG (reference sequence). Trimming removed 8 bases at V and 6 bases at J, with 13 bases between. The CDR3 runs to 12 residues. At deep level, the assay was performed. This table comes from immunoSEQ multiplex PCR, and its TCRdb copy is limited to in-frame clones, with some not included. The table records about 2 million clones, around 96% of them present only once. General study points: Compared with memory subsets, naive subsets generally had larger estimated richness.

The rearrangement uses TRBV30 and TRBJ1-4; the D gene is possibly TRBD1 (5 bases). The receptor's source is a man between 18 and 29 years old in good health. The sample consisted of naive CD8+ T cells sorted from blood. Here the CDR3 DNA reads TGTGCCGTCTGGGGGGGGGATGAAAAACTGTTTTTT. Protein: CAVWGGDEKLFF.